What follows describes a single TCR beta chain. Its matching antigen is unknown. The sample belongs to a study of cytomegalovirus exposure and HLA in healthy donors. As for the study in general: Within the Caucasian-associated ancestry cluster were roughly 79% of the approximately 390 genotyped donors. Study outcomes and limitations: According to an earlier analysis, most TCR beta V segments yielded productive rearrangements about 90% or about 30% of the time. There were several of the most significant clusters that appeared linked to common viral pathogens in a later analysis.

V was clipped by 2 bases and J by 0 bases; unmatched bases: 1. Germline assignment: CDR1 KGHSY and CDR2 FQNENV. This CDR3 contains 15 residues. Primers: 60 Vbeta forward and 13 Jbeta reverse. In the source study's methods: Later, an analysis found around 80 million unique TCR beta chains, and around 12 million of these were shared. Only in-frame clones appear in the TCRdb table, and some are missing; sequencing was by immunoSEQ multiplex PCR. The DNA was the basis for D and trimming; V, J and clone size are from that table. The repertoire holds approximately 150,000 clones, with around three quarters as singletons.

The chain uses TRBV16 and TRBJ2-1; 7 nucleotides match TRBD1. This TCR was recovered from a woman aged 18-29 years in good health and CMV-seropositive. Sequencing input: PBMCs. The CDR3 bases are TGTGCCAGCAGCCAAGGGACAGCCTCCTACAATGAGCAGTTCTTC. Encoded protein: CASSQGTASYNEQFF.